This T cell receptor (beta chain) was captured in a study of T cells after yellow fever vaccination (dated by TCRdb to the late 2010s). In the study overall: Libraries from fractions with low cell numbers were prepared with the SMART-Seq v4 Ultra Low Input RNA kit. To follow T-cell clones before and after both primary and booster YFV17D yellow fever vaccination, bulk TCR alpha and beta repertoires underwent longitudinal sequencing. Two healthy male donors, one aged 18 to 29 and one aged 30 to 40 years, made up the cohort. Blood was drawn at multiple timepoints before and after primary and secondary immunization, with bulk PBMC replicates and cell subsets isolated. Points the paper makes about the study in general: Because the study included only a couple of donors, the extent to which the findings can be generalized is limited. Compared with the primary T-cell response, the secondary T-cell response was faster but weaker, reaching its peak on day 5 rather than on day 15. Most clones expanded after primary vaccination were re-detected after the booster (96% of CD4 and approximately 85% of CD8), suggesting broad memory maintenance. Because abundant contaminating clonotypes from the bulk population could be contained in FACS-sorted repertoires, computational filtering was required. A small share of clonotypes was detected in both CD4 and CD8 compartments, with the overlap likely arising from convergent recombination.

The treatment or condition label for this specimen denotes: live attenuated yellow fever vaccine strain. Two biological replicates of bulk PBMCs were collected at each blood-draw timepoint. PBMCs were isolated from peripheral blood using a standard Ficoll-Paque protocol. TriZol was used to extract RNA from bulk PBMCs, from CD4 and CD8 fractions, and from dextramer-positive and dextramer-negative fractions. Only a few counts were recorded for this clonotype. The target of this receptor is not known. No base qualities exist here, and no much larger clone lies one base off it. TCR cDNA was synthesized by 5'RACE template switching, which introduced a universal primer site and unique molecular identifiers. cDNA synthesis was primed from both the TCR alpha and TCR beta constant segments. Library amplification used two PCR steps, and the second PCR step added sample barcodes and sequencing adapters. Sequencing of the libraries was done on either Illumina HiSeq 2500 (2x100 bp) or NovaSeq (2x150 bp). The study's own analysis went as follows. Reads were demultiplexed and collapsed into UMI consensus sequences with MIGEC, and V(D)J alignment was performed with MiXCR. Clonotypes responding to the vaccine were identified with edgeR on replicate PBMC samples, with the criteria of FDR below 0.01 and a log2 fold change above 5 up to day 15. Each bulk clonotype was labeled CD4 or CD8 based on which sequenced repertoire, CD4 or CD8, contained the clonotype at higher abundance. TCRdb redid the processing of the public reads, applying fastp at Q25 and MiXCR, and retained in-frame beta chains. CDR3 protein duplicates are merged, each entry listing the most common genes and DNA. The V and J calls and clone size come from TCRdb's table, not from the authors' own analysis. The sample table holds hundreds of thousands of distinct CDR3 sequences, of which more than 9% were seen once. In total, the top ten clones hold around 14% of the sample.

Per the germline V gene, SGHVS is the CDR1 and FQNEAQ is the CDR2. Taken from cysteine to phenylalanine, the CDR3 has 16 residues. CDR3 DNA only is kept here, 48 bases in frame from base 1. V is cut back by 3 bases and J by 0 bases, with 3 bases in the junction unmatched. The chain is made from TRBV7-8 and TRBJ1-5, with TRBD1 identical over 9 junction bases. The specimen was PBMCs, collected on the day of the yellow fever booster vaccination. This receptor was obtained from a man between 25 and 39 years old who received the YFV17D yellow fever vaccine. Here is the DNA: TGTGCCAGCAGCTTCAGGACAGGGGATAGCAATCAGCCCCAGCATTTT. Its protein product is CASSFRTGDSNQPQHF.